This T cell receptor beta chain stems from a study of identical twins (dated by TCRdb to 2015 to 2016). With regard to the full study: The study deep-sequenced TCR alpha and beta repertoires from monozygotic twins, unrelated adults of various ages and cord blood to test whether fetal clonotypes persist. Replicate twin experiments were performed at different times using different library preparation protocols to rule out contamination. The research as a whole found: Recombination models systematically underestimated out-of-frame TCR alpha sharing in monozygotic twins but agreed with sharing between unrelated individuals. A weaker excess of twin sharing was found in beta out-of-frame sequences because the signal-to-noise ratio was lowered by fewer shared sequences. Zero-insertion analyses could be partly confounded by invariant T cells such as MAIT and iNKT, though diverse VJ usage argued against such confounding for most clonotypes. Fewer insertions were carried by abundant cord blood beta clonotypes, a similar but weaker trend appeared in young adult naive repertoires, and no such trend appeared in memory repertoires. Compared with coincidental sharing between unrelated individuals, an excess of low generation-probability sequences was observed among out-of-frame TCR alpha sequences shared between twins. Conclusions relied on cross-sectional statistical analysis, since the same donors could not be followed over many years.

CDR1 MGHDK and CDR2 SYGVNS are derived from the germline V gene. V lost 4 bases and J lost 5 bases; the stretch between them is 14 bases long. Spanning cysteine to phenylalanine, the CDR3 consists of 14 amino acids. CDR3 DNA only is kept here, 42 bases in frame from base 1. Only healthy Caucasian donors were included. The twin cohort consisted of three pairs of female monozygotic twins, all aged about 18 to 29 years. The RNA used for TCR libraries was isolated from peripheral blood mononuclear cells. Comment on this clonotype: Its cognate antigen has yet to be identified. No base quality information exists; no much larger clone differs at one position.

The library was obtained by 5' RACE. The instrument was an Illumina HiSeq 2000. A universal primer binding site was introduced by template switching, and a unique molecular identifier was present in the final cDNA, enabling accurate counting of TCR cDNA molecules. First-strand cDNA for TCR alpha and beta chains was synthesized from specific primers in the conserved constant-segment region. To control for contamination, every cDNA library was double barcoded, receiving both a SMART-Mk sample barcode and Illumina barcodes. TruSeq adapter sequences along with Illumina sample barcodes were introduced in two successive PCR steps. The TCR alpha and beta cDNA libraries were sequenced on the Illumina HiSeq platform using custom primers. The study's own analysis went as follows. MiGEC processed the raw reads to extract unique molecular identifiers, while MiXCR was used to determine the CDR3 positions. For each individual, recombination models were inferred using an EM algorithm with the repgenHMM and IGoR tools. Shared clonotype analysis was performed with the tcR package in R, normalizing sharing by the product of cloneset sizes. To study raw recombination without the effects of thymic and clonal selection, out-of-frame nonproductive sequences were analyzed. Through fastp at Q25 and MiXCR, TCRdb rebuilt clones from the public reads, retaining in-frame beta chains. Here each entry gathers all rows of one CDR3 protein and keeps the most common genes and DNA. V and J calls and clone size were set by TCRdb, not the authors. The sample table shows 700,000 or so distinct CDR3 sequences, and 8.6% are seen once. The ten largest account for approximately 0.96% of the sample.

These data were likewise used in another study, on yellow fever vaccine responses in identical twins. Per the second study: According to the authors, in identical twins the way T cells responded to vaccination appeared partly convergent and partly personalized. Focusing on identical twins, the study followed the T cell clones that responded to the vaccine, and did so with precision.

The chain joins TRBV25-1 to TRBJ2-5, and perhaps TRBD2 as D gene, on 6 matching bases. This sequence originates from a woman between 18 and 30 years old in good health. What was sequenced was PBMCs. Here the CDR3 is given as CASSAEGPVETQYF. The sequence in DNA is TGTGCCAGCAGTGCGGAGGGACCCGTGGAGACCCAGTACTTC.